The clone carrying this T cell receptor beta chain was recorded a few times. Antigen specificity is unknown. Each CDR3 protein is one row after TCRdb ran MiXCR on the PCR reads. The sample shows approximately 590,000 distinct CDR3 sequences, about 25% of them seen only once. The entry originates in a study of molecular identifiers for immune sequencing clone quantification. Background on the study: Sequencing covered four of five parts into which replicate RNA from about 21,000 or 97,000 naive CD8 cells was split. Study findings and constraints: Beyond 20 RNA copies, clones held over 97% of effector molecules, compared with under 1% in naive cells.

V shed 4 bases and J shed 6 bases, with 13 bases lying between them. Germline CDR1 is SGHRS and CDR2 is YFSETQ. This CDR3 has 13 residues. This sequence originates from a human donor in good health. Some libraries in this study had Jurkat cell RNA spiked in. Sequencing used naive CD8+ T cells from blood, with Jurkat cell RNA spiked in. Described subset: FACS-sorted CD8+CD4-CCR7+CD45RA+ naive T cells. V and J are TRBV5-1 and TRBJ1-2; D may be TRBD1 (5 bases). This chain's CDR3 is CASSPRDVDGYTF. CDR3 nucleotides: TGCGCCAGCAGCCCCAGGGACGTTGATGGCTACACCTTC.